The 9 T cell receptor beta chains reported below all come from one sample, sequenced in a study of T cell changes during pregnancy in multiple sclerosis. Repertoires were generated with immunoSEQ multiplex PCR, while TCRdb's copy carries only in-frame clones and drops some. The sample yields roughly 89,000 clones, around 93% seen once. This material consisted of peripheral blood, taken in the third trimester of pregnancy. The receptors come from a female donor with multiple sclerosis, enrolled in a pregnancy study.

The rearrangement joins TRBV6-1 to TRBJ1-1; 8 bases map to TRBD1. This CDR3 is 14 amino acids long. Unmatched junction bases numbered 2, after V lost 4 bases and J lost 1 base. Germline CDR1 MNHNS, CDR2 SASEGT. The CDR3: CASSGQGRNTEAFF. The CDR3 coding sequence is TGTGCCAGCAGTGGACAGGGGCGGAACACTGAAGCTTTCTTT.

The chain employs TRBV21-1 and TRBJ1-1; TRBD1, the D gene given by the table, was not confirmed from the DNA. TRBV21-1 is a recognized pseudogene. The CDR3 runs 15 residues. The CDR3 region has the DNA TGTGCCAGCAGCAAACCCAAGTCTTGGGACAGTCAAGCTTTCTTT. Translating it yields CASSKPKSWDSQAFF.

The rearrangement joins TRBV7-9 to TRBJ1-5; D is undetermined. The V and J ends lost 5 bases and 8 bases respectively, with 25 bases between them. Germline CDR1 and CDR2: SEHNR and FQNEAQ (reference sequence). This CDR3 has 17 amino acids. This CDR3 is CASSRGVGENRGEPQHF. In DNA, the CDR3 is TGTGCCAGCAGCCGGGGAGTAGGCGAAAACCGGGGTGAGCCCCAGCATTTT.

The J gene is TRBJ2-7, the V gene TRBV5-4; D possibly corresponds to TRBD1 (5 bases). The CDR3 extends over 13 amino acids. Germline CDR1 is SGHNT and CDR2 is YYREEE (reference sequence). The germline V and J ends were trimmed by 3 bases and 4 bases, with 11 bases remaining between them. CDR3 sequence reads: CASSSRDRYEQYF. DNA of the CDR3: TGTGCCAGCAGCTCCAGGGATCGGTACGAGCAGTACTTC. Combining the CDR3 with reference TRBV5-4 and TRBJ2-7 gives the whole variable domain ETGVTQSPTHLIKTRGQQVTLRCSSQSGHNTVSWYQQALGQGPQFIFQYYREEENGRGNFPPRFSGLQFPNYSSELNVNALELDDSALYLCASSSRDRYEQYFGPGTRLTVT.

DNA for the CDR3: TGTGCCAGCGCGCGGGAGCGGGTGGAGACCCAGTACTTC. Protein sequence: CASARERVETQYF. The V call is TRBV2, the J call TRBJ2-5; 7 positions match TRBD2. In germline, CDR1 is SNHLY, CDR2 FYNNEI. V lost 8 bases and J lost 5; bases outside the gene matches: 8. The CDR3 is 13 amino acids.

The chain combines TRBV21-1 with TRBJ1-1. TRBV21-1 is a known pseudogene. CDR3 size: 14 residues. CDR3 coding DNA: TGTGCCAGCAGCAAAGATGGTGAGGTCACTGAAGCTTTCTTT. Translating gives CASSKDGEVTEAFF.

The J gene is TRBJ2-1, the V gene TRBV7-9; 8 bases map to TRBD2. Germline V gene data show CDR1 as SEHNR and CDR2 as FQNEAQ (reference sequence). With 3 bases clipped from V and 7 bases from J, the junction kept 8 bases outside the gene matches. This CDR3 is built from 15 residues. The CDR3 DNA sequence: TGTGCCAGCAGCTTTTCGAGCGGGGGTGGGAATGAGCAGTTCTTC. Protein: CASSFSSGGGNEQFF.

CDR3 bases: TGTGCCAGCAGCGTACTCGGGACTGACCCCTACGAGCAGTACTTC. This encodes CASSVLGTDPYEQYF. V is TRBV6-1 and J is TRBJ2-7, with D perhaps matching TRBD2 (6 bases). V was clipped by 6 bases and J by 2 bases, with 17 bases between them. Germline CDR1 is MNHNS and CDR2 is SASEGT. The CDR3 runs to 15 residues.

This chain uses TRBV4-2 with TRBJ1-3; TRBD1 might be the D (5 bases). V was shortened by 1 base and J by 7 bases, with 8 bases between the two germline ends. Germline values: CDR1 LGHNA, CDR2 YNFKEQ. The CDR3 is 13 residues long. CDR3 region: CASSQAGGNTIYF. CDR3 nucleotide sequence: TGTGCCAGCAGCCAAGCGGGGGGGAACACCATATATTTT.